Listed below are T cell receptor beta chains from one sample, sequenced in a study of siplizumab effects on memory and regulatory T cells. Assay used: immunoSEQ multiplex PCR; TCRdb lists only in-frame clones, some missing. Here the sample spans about 85,000 clones, just under 95% being singletons. Sequenced material: CD8+ T cells sorted from blood. The receptors here all came from a human donor in good health. The CDR3 runs from the conserved cysteine through the conserved F or W. The order of the fields is V gene, J gene, CDR3 protein.

V gene: TRBV5-1; J gene: TRBJ2-3; CDR3 protein: CASSLEEDSTDTQYF
V gene: TRBV6-5; J gene: TRBJ1-2; CDR3 protein: CASSYTLGGNGYTF
V gene: TRBV7-9; J gene: TRBJ1-2; CDR3 protein: CASSSYRGRGYTF
V gene: TRBV25-1; J gene: TRBJ2-5; CDR3 protein: CASSEYIGGQQETQYF
V gene: TRBV7-9; J gene: TRBJ1-2; CDR3 protein: CASSFKSGQTYYGYTF
V gene: TRBV4-1; J gene: TRBJ2-1; CDR3 protein: CASSQGTGTGAYEQFF
V gene: TRBV27; J gene: TRBJ2-2; CDR3 protein: CASSLRVSTGELFF
V gene: TRBV11-2; J gene: TRBJ2-7; CDR3 protein: CASSQAGPTYEQYF
V gene: TRBV30; J gene: TRBJ2-1; CDR3 protein: CAWSVQGGRADEQFF
V gene: TRBV5-4; J gene: TRBJ2-7; CDR3 protein: CASSLDFAYEQYF
V gene: TRBV5-1; J gene: TRBJ1-2; CDR3 protein: CASSPPEGVGYTF
V gene: TRBV28; J gene: TRBJ2-5; CDR3 protein: CASSQSRRRDRETQYF
V gene: TRBV4-1; J gene: TRBJ2-1; CDR3 protein: CASSQVWGQGFNNEQFF
V gene: TRBV6-5; J gene: TRBJ2-7; CDR3 protein: CASAKGTGIVNEQYF
V gene: TRBV6-5; J gene: TRBJ1-2; CDR3 protein: CASSYGSELAYGYTF
V gene: TRBV2; J gene: TRBJ2-1; CDR3 protein: CASRISGQFF
V gene: TRBV10-1; J gene: TRBJ1-2; CDR3 protein: CASSWTPYGYTF
V gene: TRBV6-5; J gene: TRBJ1-1; CDR3 protein: CAISDYGATEAFF
V gene: TRBV7-9; J gene: TRBJ2-1; CDR3 protein: CASSPTTGGHYNEQFF
V gene: TRBV11-2; J gene: TRBJ2-5; CDR3 protein: CASSQMGRDQETQYF
V gene: TRBV7-9; J gene: TRBJ2-1; CDR3 protein: CASSQSTSSERGYNNEQFF
V gene: TRBV9; J gene: TRBJ2-1; CDR3 protein: CASSGSGLAPGEQFF
V gene: TRBV11-2; J gene: TRBJ1-3; CDR3 protein: CASSPQGLRNTIYF
V gene: TRBV11-2; J gene: TRBJ1-1; CDR3 protein: CASSLAPNTEAFF
V gene: TRBV20-1; J gene: TRBJ2-7; CDR3 protein: CSASSDGEQYF
V gene: TRBV7-3; J gene: TRBJ1-1; CDR3 protein: CASSLGGGLHTEAFF
V gene: TRBV5-6; J gene: TRBJ1-1; CDR3 protein: CASSLTGQVTLEAFF